One and the same sample provided the 8 T cell receptor beta chains below, sequenced in a study of cytomegalovirus exposure and HLA in healthy donors. The PCR ran on 60 Vbeta and 13 Jbeta primers. The data were produced by immunoSEQ multiplex PCR, yet TCRdb's version contains in-frame clones alone and is incomplete. The table lists around 53,000 clones. Sequencing was done on a sample of PBMCs. Source of these receptors: a man aged 18-30 years in good health and CMV-seropositive.

V usage is TRBV10-3 and J usage is TRBJ2-3; TRBD2 might be the D (6 bases). The CDR3 covers 19 residues. CDR1 is ENHRY, CDR2 SYGVKD, per germline. Trimming took 2 bases from V and 0 from J, leaving 21 bases between them. Written as DNA, the CDR3 is TGTGCCATCAGTGAGCTTTGGGAGGCGGCACCACCTAGCACAGATACGCAGTATTTT. Its protein product is CAISELWEAAPPSTDTQYF.

This chain connects TRBV30 to TRBJ2-5; a weak D match, TRBD2 (5 bases). The J call is in doubt because the DNA end fits TRBJ2-7 better. Germline V CDR1 and CDR2: GTSNPN, SVGIG (reference sequence). The CDR3 is 14 residues long. CDR3 loop: CAWSVRTSGNEQYF. CDR3 nucleotide sequence: TGTGCCTGGAGTGTACGTACTAGTGGAAACGAGCAGTACTTC.

The chain is built from TRBV4-1 and TRBJ1-5, with TRBD1 as a possible D gene (6 bases). The CDR3 is 18 amino acids. V gave up 3 bases and J gave up 1 base, with 19 bases separating them. Germline lookup yields CDR1 MGHRA and CDR2 YSYEKL. The CDR3 bases are TGCGCCAGCAGCCAGTTCGCAGGGGTATTGGGAAGCAATCAGCCCCAGCATTTT. Its translation is CASSQFAGVLGSNQPQHF.

CDR3 in DNA: TGTGCCGCTTACAGTGGGGAGACCCAGTACTTC. This sequence encodes CAAYSGETQYF. This chain joins TRBV6-6 and TRBJ2-5, with D unresolved. V was cut by 11 bases and J by 5 bases, with 12 bases left in between. Germline lookup yields CDR1 MNHNY and CDR2 SVGAGI (reference sequence). This CDR3 region has 11 residues.

As for this clone: The sample has other DNA sequences that encode this CDR3 too. The chain's CDR3 is CASSEASGSTDTQYF. CDR3 bases: TGTGCCAGCAGTGAAGCTAGCGGGAGCACAGATACGCAGTATTTT. The J gene is TRBJ2-3, the V gene TRBV6-1; 7 bases are a match to TRBD2. CDR1 and CDR2 (germline): MNHNS, SASEGT. The V and J ends lost 0 bases and 0 bases, in that order; junction bases with no gene match: 0. This CDR3 contains 15 residues.

The chain combines TRBV5-1 with TRBJ2-5; 11 bases fit TRBD1. The DNA end is a closer match to TRBJ2-7, so the J assignment may be wrong. The V gene's germline CDR1 is SGHRS and CDR2 YFSETQ. The CDR3 consists of 13 residues. The CDR3 region is CASAGTGGYEQYF. CDR3 sequence (DNA): TGCGCCAGCGCCGGGACAGGGGGCTACGAGCAGTACTTC.

The gene calls are TRBV25-1 and TRBJ2-7; D is possibly TRBD1 (5 bases). Germline V lookup: CDR1 MGHDK, CDR2 SYGVNS. The CDR3 covers 15 residues. The V end was cut by 4 bases, the J end by 0 bases, with 13 bases between. DNA for the CDR3: TGTGCCAGCAGTGGCCCCCAGGGAAGCTCCTACGAGCAGTACTTC. This encodes CASSGPQGSSYEQYF.

The genes are TRBV6-8 and TRBJ2-3; D is possibly TRBD2 (5 bases). The V end was cut by 2 bases, the J end by 6 bases, with 15 bases between. Germline CDR1 is MNHGY and CDR2 is SAAAGT. This CDR3 spans 15 amino acids. The CDR3 sequence: CASSYTRRVGDTQYF. In DNA, the CDR3 is TGTGCCAGCAGTTACACTCGGCGGGTGGGGGATACGCAGTATTTT.